The present T cell receptor beta chain was sequenced within a study of blood T cell repertoires in COVID-19. The V and J ends lost 5 bases and 3 bases respectively, with 14 bases between them. This CDR3 is built from 15 residues. Germline CDR1 LNHDA, CDR2 SQIVND (reference sequence). Method: immunoSEQ multiplex PCR; TCRdb's copy keeps in-frame clones and lacks some. Among about 140,000 clones listed, about four fifths were seen once. The receptor's source is a man older than 75 with acute or convalescent COVID-19. This sequence joins TRBV19 and TRBJ1-5, with no clear D. The sequenced sample was peripheral blood. The CDR3 sequence is CASSLPRADNQPQHF. CDR3 nucleotide sequence: TGTGCCAGTAGTCTCCCGCGGGCAGACAATCAGCCCCAGCATTTT.